These 6 T cell receptor beta chains were all obtained from the same sample, sequenced in a study of shared clonotypes between healthy human individuals. The table came from immunoSEQ multiplex PCR; TCRdb's copy has only in-frame clones and leaves some out. The data contain hundreds of thousands of clones, about 95% of them seen just once; the ten biggest clones take up about 0.054%. The sequencing sample was made of naive CD4+ T cells sorted from blood. Regarding subset: CD45RA+ positively selected. The receptors derive from a woman aged 25 to 39 in good health.

This clone was seen only once. The V and J genes are TRBV28 and TRBJ2-5; TRBD2 aligns across 8 bases. CDR1 is MDHEN and CDR2 is SYDVKM in the germline V gene. The CDR3 is 15 amino acids. V was clipped by 7 bases and J by 4 bases; unmatched bases: 11. This chain's CDR3 is CASIEGSGSGETQYF. Written as DNA, the CDR3 is TGTGCCAGCATAGAGGGGAGCGGGAGTGGAGAGACCCAGTACTTC.

This rearrangement joins TRBV25-1 to TRBJ2-1, with no clear D. CDR3 length: 14 residues. V was cut by 5 bases and J by 0 bases, with 8 bases left in between. Germline CDR1 reads MGHDK; CDR2 reads SYGVNS. CDR3 loop: CASSSSTSYNEQFF. CDR3 sequence (DNA): TGTGCCAGCAGTTCGAGTACCTCCTACAATGAGCAGTTCTTC.

CDR3 bases: TGCAGCGTTGCCCGACGGCTACACAATGAGCAGTTCTTC. Encoded protein: CSVARRLHNEQFF. The chain uses TRBV29-1 and TRBJ2-1; D call uncertain. Trimming shortened V by 4 bases and J by 5 bases, and 12 bases separated the two germline ends. The CDR3 length is 13 residues. Per the germline V gene, CDR1 is SQVTM and CDR2 is ANQGSEA.

In its sample, this clone was seen a few times. This chain uses TRBV5-1 with TRBJ1-4, with unresolved D. CDR1 SGHRS and CDR2 YFSETQ come from the germline V gene. The CDR3 is 15 residues long. V lost 1 base to trimming and J lost 0 bases, with 7 bases between them. The CDR3 protein is CASSLSAATNEKLFF. The CDR3 DNA follows: TGCGCCAGCAGCTTGTCGGCAGCAACTAATGAAAAACTGTTTTTT.

The chain couples TRBV27 to TRBJ2-7; TRBD1 might be the D (6 bases). This CDR3 is built from 16 residues. Germline V gene lookup returns CDR1 MNHEY and CDR2 SMNVEV (reference sequence). V lost 3 bases to trimming and J lost 6 bases, with 21 bases between them. CDR3 sequence reads: CASSLGFGQTPLEQYF. The CDR3 nucleotides are TGTGCCAGCAGTTTGGGGTTCGGACAGACCCCCCTCGAGCAGTACTTC.

The chain has TRBV7-2 and TRBJ2-1; D unresolved. V was shortened by 5 bases and J by 1 base, with 12 bases between the two germline ends. Per germline, CDR1 SGHTA and CDR2 FQGNSA. The CDR3 loop spans 15 amino acids. The CDR3 spells CASSPYYPSYNEQFF. The DNA for the CDR3 is TGTGCCAGCAGCCCATATTACCCATCCTACAATGAGCAGTTCTTC.